These T cell receptor beta chains were read from a single sample in a study of T cells in Graves' hyperthyroidism and ophthalmopathy. TCRdb processed the multiplex PCR reads anew with MiXCR; each CDR3 protein has one entry. This table holds fewer than 200,000 distinct CDR3 sequences, approximately 15% found once. Input material: blood. The source is a woman between 45 and 60 years old with Graves' hyperthyroidism. CDR3s include the opening cysteine and the closing phenylalanine or tryptophan. D genes are given only for firm matches. Clone size is not always given. Where it is, it says once, few, many or a class for expanded clones.

j_call v_call clone_size d_call cdr3_nt cdr3_aa
TRBJ2-7 TRBV4-3 - - TGCGCCAGCAGCCACGTTTCTGGTGGGGGGAACTCCTACGAGCAGTACTTC CASSHVSGGGNSYEQYF
TRBJ1-1 TRBV6-1 - - TGTGCCAGCAGTACCCGCGGGGTGGACACTGAAGCTTTCTTT CASSTRGVDTEAFF
TRBJ2-5 TRBV6-1 many TRBD1 TGTGCCAGCAGGGGACAGCTTCAAGAGACCCAGTACTTC CASRGQLQETQYF
TRBJ1-4 TRBV28 - TRBD1 TGTGCCAGCAGTTCGTTCGGACAGGGAGGTGAAAAACTGTTTTTT CASSSFGQGGEKLFF
TRBJ1-1 TRBV18 - - TGTGCCAGCTCACTTCAGGGGTGGACTGAAGCTTTCTTT CASSLQGWTEAFF
TRBJ2-3 TRBV29-1 once TRBD2 TGCAGCGTTGCAGGGCTACTAGCGGGGGGGTCAGGAGATACGCAGTATTTT CSVAGLLAGGSGDTQYF
TRBJ1-5 TRBV19 many - TGTGCCAGTAGTACTCAGCCCCAGCATTTT CASSTQPQHF
TRBJ1-2 TRBV5-1 - - TGCGCCAGCAGCCCCGGGACCGAGGGCAGTGGCTACACCTTC CASSPGTEGSGYTF
TRBJ2-7 TRBV7-9 - - TGTGCCAGCAGCTTAGTGAGTAGGGACTCCTACGAGCAGTACTTC CASSLVSRDSYEQYF
TRBJ2-6 TRBV20-1 many TRBD1 TGCAGTGCCCCTCGGACAGGCACCGGGGCCAACGTCCTGACTTTC CSAPRTGTGANVLTF
TRBJ2-7 TRBV11-2 many - TGTGCCAGCAAGCTTGGTCTCTCCTACGAGCAGTACTTC CASKLGLSYEQYF
TRBJ2-2 TRBV18 - - TGTGCCAGCTCACCGGGCGGGGAGCTGTTTTTT CASSPGGELFF
TRBJ1-6 TRBV19 many TRBD1 TGTGCCAGTAGTTCCTCCGGGACAGGTCAATCACCCCTCCACTTT CASSSSGTGQSPLHF
TRBJ2-5 TRBV7-9 many - TGTGCCAGCAACAATGATCGGCGAGAGACCCAGTACTTC CASNNDRRETQYF
TRBJ2-2 TRBV7-9 few - TGTGCCAGCAGCTCCACCTCGAACACCGGGGAGCTGTTTTTT CASSSTSNTGELFF
TRBJ1-6 TRBV19 - - TGTGCCAGTAGTATCCAACCGGGACTTTACAATTCACCCCTCCACTTT CASSIQPGLYNSPLHF
TRBJ2-3 TRBV6-1 many - TGTGCCAGCAGTGAAGCGTGGCAGGGGAGGGATACGCAGTATTTT CASSEAWQGRDTQYF
TRBJ2-5 TRBV5-1 - - TGCGCCAGCAGCTTGGCCGGTACAGAAAAAGAGACCCAGTACTTC CASSLAGTEKETQYF
TRBJ2-7 TRBV28 many - TGTGCCAGCAGTATGCCGACCGACAAAGAGCAGTACTTC CASSMPTDKEQYF